The rows below give T cell receptor beta chains drawn from one sample of a study of T cell responses to AZD1222 COVID-19 vaccine. The assay was immunoSEQ multiplex PCR, and TCRdb's table has in-frame clones only and misses some. The sample carries roughly 78,000 clones, 80% to 85% recorded once. Sequencing was performed on peripheral blood, taken on day 0 of AZD1222 vaccination. These receptors came from an adult in good health. The CDR3 runs from the conserved cysteine through the conserved F or W. A D gene is named only where the DNA matches it firmly. Clone size is shown for a subset of rows, as once, few, many or a class of expanded clone.

. | TRBJ1-2 | . | TRBV19 | CASSARDTSNGYTF | TGTGCCAGTAGCGCCCGGGACACTTCTAATGGCTACACCTTC
. | TRBJ1-3 | . | TRBV7-8 | CASSSQVSGNTIYF | TGTGCCAGCAGCTCACAGGTCTCTGGAAACACCATATATTTT
. | TRBJ2-5 | TRBD2 | TRBV7-9 | CASSLRLAGGQETQYF | TGTGCCAGCAGCTTACGGTTAGCGGGCGGGCAAGAGACCCAGTACTTC
. | TRBJ2-7 | . | TRBV5-1 | CASKGDPYEQYF | TGCGCCAGCAAGGGGGATCCCTACGAGCAGTACTTC
. | TRBJ1-2 | . | TRBV4-3 | CASSQDVSVNYGYTF | TGCGCCAGCAGCCAAGATGTGTCAGTGAACTATGGCTACACCTTC
once | TRBJ1-3 | TRBD1 | TRBV6-1 | CASSEVWTGLGNTIYF | TGTGCCAGCAGTGAAGTTTGGACAGGGCTTGGAAACACCATATATTTT
. | TRBJ1-1 | TRBD1 | TRBV11-3 | CASSSGTGRTEAFF | TGTGCCAGCAGCTCAGGGACAGGGAGAACTGAAGCTTTCTTT
. | TRBJ2-7 | TRBD1 | TRBV7-9 | CASSYPGQGQLEQYF | TGTGCCAGCAGTTACCCGGGACAGGGACAACTGGAGCAGTACTTC
once | TRBJ2-1 | TRBD2 | TRBV19 | CASSIGTSGGPLEQFF | TGTGCCAGTAGTATTGGGACTAGCGGGGGGCCCCTCGAGCAGTTCTTC
once | TRBJ1-1 | TRBD1 | TRBV3-1/TRBV3-2 | CASSHNPGQGNTEAFF | TGTGCCAGCAGCCATAATCCGGGACAGGGAAACACTGAAGCTTTCTTT
. | TRBJ2-1 | . | TRBV5-1 | CASSLVMSGSNNEQFF | TGCGCCAGCAGCTTGGTCATGAGCGGTTCTAACAATGAGCAGTTCTTC
. | TRBJ1-2 | . | TRBV19 | CASREPGVDLYGYTF | TGTGCCAGTAGGGAACCGGGTGTGGACCTCTATGGCTACACCTTC
few | TRBJ2-7 | . | TRBV21-1 | CASSKTGRPYEQYF | TGTGCCAGCAGCAAAACTGGCAGGCCCTACGAGCAGTACTTC
. | TRBJ2-5 | TRBD1 | TRBV9 | CASTRTGTLGETQYF | TGTGCCAGCACCCGGACAGGGACCTTGGGAGAGACCCAGTACTTC
. | TRBJ2-7 | . | TRBV7-8 | CASSLDSSAGDEQYF | TGTGCCAGCAGCTTAGATAGTTCGGCAGGGGACGAGCAGTACTTC
. | TRBJ1-2 | TRBD1 | TRBV5-4 | CASSLPPQGNYGYTF | TGTGCCAGCAGCTTGCCTCCACAGGGGAACTATGGCTACACCTTC
. | TRBJ2-7 | TRBD2 | TRBV4-1 | CASSHLGLAGAHYEQYF | TGCGCCAGCAGCCACCTAGGCCTAGCGGGAGCGCACTACGAGCAGTACTTC
. | TRBJ1-2 | TRBD1 | TRBV6-2/TRBV6-3 | CASSYRSGQIYSNYGYTF | TGTGCCAGCAGTTACAGGTCGGGACAGATTTACTCTAACTATGGCTACACCTTC
. | TRBJ2-5 | TRBD1 | TRBV7-9 | CASSVTGGETQYF | TGTGCCAGCAGCGTTACAGGGGGAGAGACCCAGTACTTC
. | TRBJ1-1 | TRBD1 | TRBV15 | CATSVDRARPRAFF | TGTGCCACCAGCGTCGACAGGGCCCGGCCTCGAGCTTTCTTT
. | TRBJ1-2 | TRBD1 | TRBV10-3 | CAISESFPGGGAGYTF | TGTGCCATCAGTGAGTCCTTCCCAGGGGGCGGTGCTGGCTACACCTTC
. | TRBJ2-4 | TRBD1 | TRBV2 | CASSAKGATKNIQYF | TGTGCCAGCAGTGCAAAGGGGGCGACCAAAAACATTCAGTACTTC
. | TRBJ1-3 | TRBD1 | TRBV19 | CASSEQGGTGNTIYF | TGTGCCAGTAGCGAACAGGGGGGGACTGGAAACACCATATATTTT
few | TRBJ1-5 | . | TRBV18 | CASSRGGGNQPQHF | TGTGCCAGCTCTCGGGGAGGTGGCAATCAGCCCCAGCATTTT
. | TRBJ1-1 | . | TRBV6-5 | CASSYTTVNTEAFF | TGTGCCAGCAGTTACACCACAGTGAACACTGAAGCTTTCTTT
. | TRBJ1-4 | . | TRBV5-1 | CASSIAGRSEKLFF | TGCGCCAGCAGCATCGCCGGGCGGAGTGAAAAACTGTTTTTT
few | TRBJ2-2 | . | TRBV9 | CASSVATLTGELFF | TGTGCCAGCAGCGTAGCTACCCTAACCGGGGAGCTGTTTTTT
once | TRBJ1-5 | . | TRBV27 | CASSFQGNQPQHF | TGTGCCAGCAGTTTTCAGGGCAATCAGCCCCAGCATTTT
. | TRBJ2-7 | . | TRBV10-3 | CAIASSAYEQYF | TGTGCCATTGCTAGCTCCGCCTACGAGCAGTACTTC